Presented here are 5 T cell receptor beta chains from one specimen sequenced in a study of blood T cell repertoires in COVID-19 (TCRdb year 2020). Library preparation was by the immunoSEQ multiplex PCR assay. In TCRdb, the immuneACCESS table is reduced to in-frame sequences with V and J assigned. These tables do not hold every clone; where another copy was compared, an unresolved V gene accounts for under half, and the others remain unexplained. The sample records about 89,000 clones, roughly 80% of which are singletons. The top ten clonotypes cover around 10% of the sample. The source material was peripheral blood. Receptor source: a woman over 75 with acute or convalescent COVID-19.

The V gene is TRBV5-1, the J gene TRBJ2-2; 12 bases are a match to TRBD1. Germline-derived CDR1 and CDR2 are SGHRS and YFSETQ. Trimming took 2 bases from V and 6 from J; bases not matched to a gene: 5. There are 16 residues in the CDR3. In DNA, the CDR3 is TGCGCCAGCAGCTTCACAGGGACAGGGGGCCCCGGGGAGCTGTTTTTT. Translating it yields CASSFTGTGGPGELFF.

The J gene is TRBJ1-3, the V gene TRBV5-1; D may be TRBD1 (5 bases). The ends were cut back, 2 bases at V and 3 bases at J, with 15 bases in the middle. This CDR3 spans 16 amino acids. Germline CDR1 reads SGHRS; CDR2 reads YFSETQ. As DNA, the CDR3 is TGCGCCAGCAGCTTCGCTACGCAGGGTTTTGGAAACACCATATATTTT. This codes for CASSFATQGFGNTIYF.

This clone has just one count. The gene calls are TRBV5-6 and TRBJ2-1, with 9 bases identical to TRBD1. With V trimmed by 0 bases and J by 8 bases, 6 bases remained unmatched. This CDR3 contains 15 residues. Germline-derived CDR1 and CDR2 are SGHDT and YYEEEE. The CDR3 loop reads CASSLGGQGWHEQFF. The DNA for the CDR3 is TGTGCCAGCAGCTTGGGGGGACAGGGCTGGCATGAGCAGTTCTTC.

The chain joins TRBV28 to TRBJ1-5; a possible D gene is TRBD1 (6 bases). This CDR3 comprises 14 residues. Germline CDR1 reads MDHEN; CDR2 reads SYDVKM. With 5 bases removed from V and 0 bases from J, the gap between germline ends came to 8 bases. CDR3 sequence reads: CASSVRGSNQPQHF. Here the CDR3 DNA reads TGTGCCAGCAGTGTCAGGGGTAGCAATCAGCCCCAGCATTTT.

The chain uses TRBV3-1 (or the pseudogene TRBV3-2) and TRBJ1-3; 9 nucleotides align to TRBD1. Trimming at V came to 3 bases and at J to 4 bases, leaving 7 bases not matched to a gene. Germline loops: CDR1 LGHDT, CDR2 YNNKEL (reference sequence). This CDR3 is 16 amino acids long. CDR3 DNA: TGTGCCAGCAGCCATCATGGACAGGGGTCAGGAAACACCATATATTTT. Its translation: CASSHHGQGSGNTIYF.